The 23 T cell receptor beta chains presented below share a single source sample, sequenced in a study of post-analysis software for immune sequencing data (dated by TCRdb to the mid-2010s). Here is what the overall study found, with its caveats: Patients showed significantly higher frequencies than controls for about 5 TRBV segments, among them TRBV5-6, TRBV5-1 and TRBV20-1.

No cognate antigen is known for these TCRs. Library generation was performed with PCR. The sequencer listed for this sample is Illumina HiSeq 2500. Unique molecular identifiers were incorporated into TCR beta cDNA libraries to reduce PCR and sequencing biases. TCRdb handled the public reads itself, with Q25 trimming in fastp and clone calling in MiXCR, and kept productive beta chains. Rows are unified per CDR3 protein, each entry keeping the most common DNA and genes. The sample table records hundreds of thousands of distinct CDR3 sequences; 59% of these occur just once. 10% to 12% of the sample is in the top ten clones. Sequenced material: blood. The receptors derive from a girl aged 2 to 9 with multiple sclerosis.

This clonotype was recorded a few times. The chain uses TRBV12-3 or TRBV12-4 and TRBJ1-2; no clear D. V lost 4 bases, J lost 5 bases, and 11 bases lay in between. The CDR3 extends over 13 amino acids. Written as DNA, the CDR3 is TGTGCCAGCAGTTCGACATCGGTATATGGCTACACCTTC. Encoded protein: CASSSTSVYGYTF.

This rearrangement joins TRBV4-3 to TRBJ1-1; no firm D call. Germline V gene data show CDR1 as LGHNA and CDR2 as YSLEER. This CDR3 has 14 residues. The V end lost 4 bases, the J end lost 5 bases, and 14 bases lay between the germline ends. The CDR3 is CASSPSSQRTEAFF. The DNA of the CDR3 is TGCGCCAGCAGCCCGAGTAGCCAGCGGACTGAAGCTTTCTTT.

The chain links TRBV20-1 to TRBJ2-1; TRBD2 matches at 13 bases. The CDR3 runs to 16 residues. V gave up 0 bases and J gave up 7 bases; unmatched junction bases: 6. Per germline, CDR1 DFQATT and CDR2 SNEGSKA (reference sequence). The CDR3 sequence is CSARDRGLAGVNEQFF. CDR3 coding DNA: TGCAGTGCTAGAGATCGCGGACTAGCGGGAGTGAATGAGCAGTTCTTC.

The chain uses TRBV5-1 and TRBJ1-2, with 12 bases fitting TRBD1. Trimming took 5 bases from V and 6 from J; bases not matched to a gene: 11. This CDR3 is 16 amino acids long. CDR1 and CDR2 (germline): SGHRS, YFSETQ. As DNA, the CDR3 is TGCGCCAGCAGTTTTACGGGACAGGGGGCGTTGGATGGCTACACCTTC. It is translated as CASSFTGQGALDGYTF.

This clonotype has a handful of counts. The CDR3, as DNA: TGTGCCAGCAGAGCCCGGGACAGGGGATTCCACGAGCAGTACTTC. Its protein product is CASRARDRGFHEQYF. V is TRBV6-6 and J is TRBJ2-5, with 10 bases aligning to TRBD1. The last part of the DNA fits TRBJ2-7 better; the J call may be wrong. The CDR3 runs 15 residues. Germline V gives CDR1 MNHNY, CDR2 SVGAGI (reference sequence).

This clonotype was counted a few times. This chain uses TRBV11-2 with TRBJ1-6, with 8 bases that match TRBD1. Trimming removed 3 bases from V and 7 bases from J; junction bases left unmatched: 2. This CDR3 comprises 14 residues. Germline V CDR1 and CDR2: SGHAT, FQNNGV. The CDR3 DNA sequence: TGTGCCAGCAGCTTCCAGGGGGCCAATTCACCCCTCCACTTT. Its translation: CASSFQGANSPLHF. The full variable domain, completed using reference TRBV11-2 and TRBJ1-6, is EAGVAQSPRYKIIEKRQSVAFWCNPISGHATLYWYQQILGQGPKLLIQFQNNGVVDDSQLPKDRFSAERLKGVDSTLKIQPAKLEDSAVYLCASSFQGANSPLHFGNGTRLTVT.

The chain joins TRBV15 to TRBJ1-4, with D tentatively TRBD1 (6 bases). Trimming cost V 3 bases and J 1 base, with 15 bases left between them. This CDR3 is 17 amino acids long. Germline CDR1 LNHNV, CDR2 YYDKDF (reference sequence). CDR3 amino acids: CATSRDTGTVTNEKLFF. The CDR3 DNA is TGTGCCACCAGCAGGGACACAGGGACCGTAACTAATGAAAAACTGTTTTTT.

The rearrangement links TRBV7-2 to TRBJ2-5; 7 nucleotides match TRBD2. The CDR3 contains 15 residues. The germline V gene has CDR1 SGHTA and CDR2 FQGNSA. V lost 5 bases, J lost 6 bases, and 12 bases stayed unmatched. Here the CDR3 DNA reads TGTGCCAGCAGCCCCGTCCGGGGGGAAATCCAGACCCAGTACTTC. This encodes CASSPVRGEIQTQYF.

This clonotype has only a few counts. V usage is TRBV20-1 and J usage is TRBJ2-3, with D possibly being TRBD2 (6 bases). This CDR3 has 14 residues. Germline CDR1 DFQATT, CDR2 SNEGSKA (reference sequence). V lost 1 base and J lost 5, with 13 bases in between. Here the CDR3 DNA reads TGCAGTGCTAGAGTTGTGCGGGGACTAGATACGCAGTATTTT. This gives the protein CSARVVRGLDTQYF.

The chain uses TRBV20-1 and TRBJ1-5; a possible D gene is TRBD1 (5 bases). V was shortened by 6 bases and J by 5 bases, with 14 bases between the two germline ends. CDR1 and CDR2 (germline): DFQATT, SNEGSKA (reference sequence). The CDR3 sequence is 13 residues long. The DNA for the CDR3 is TGCAGTGCCTACCCCGAGGGGCATCAGCCCCAGCATTTT. Its translation: CSAYPEGHQPQHF.

The V gene is TRBV29-1, the J gene TRBJ1-4; 7 bases fit TRBD1. After removal of 6 bases from V and 6 bases from J, the junction contained 7 bases not matched to a gene. CDR3 size: 13 residues. Germline V gene data show CDR1 as SQVTM and CDR2 as ANQGSEA. The chain's CDR3 is CSVFTGVDEKLFF. The CDR3 coding sequence is TGCAGCGTCTTTACAGGGGTTGATGAAAAACTGTTTTTT. Drawing the rest from reference TRBV29-1 and TRBJ1-4, the complete variable domain is SAVISQKPSRDICQRGTSLTIQCQVDSQVTMMFWYRQQPGQSLTLIATANQGSEATYESGFVIDKFPISRPNLTFSTLTVSNMSPEDSSIYLCSVFTGVDEKLFFGSGTQLSVL.

The V and J genes are TRBV3-1 and TRBJ1-2, with D uncertain. The CDR3 runs to 17 residues. The V end was cut by 0 bases, the J end by 0 bases, with 14 bases between. Germline V gene data show CDR1 as LGHDT and CDR2 as YNNKEL (reference sequence). CDR3 nucleotides: TGTGCCAGCAGCCAAGACAGCGGCTTACTCCCTAACTATGGCTACACCTTC. Translated, it gives CASSQDSGLLPNYGYTF.

Comment on this clonotype: Sequence at one end of the junction differs from germline and may be a read error. The chain links TRBV5-5 to TRBJ2-3; either TRBD1 or TRBD2 may supply D (6 bases each). The CDR3 spans 15 residues. Per the germline V gene, CDR1 is SGHKS and CDR2 is YYEKEE (reference sequence). This chain's CDR3 is CASSFGGGQVDTQYF. CDR3 coding DNA: TGCGCCAGCAGCTTTGGTGGGGGGCAGGTAGATACGCAGTATTTT.

This chain links TRBV7-2 with TRBJ1-2, with 7 bases identical to TRBD1. The CDR3 contains 15 residues. CDR1 and CDR2 from the germline V gene are SGHTA and FQGNSA. The ends lost 5 bases at V and 9 bases at J; junction bases unmatched: 15. Here the CDR3 DNA reads TGTGCCAGCAGCATCCGACAGGGAGAATTTCATAGCTACACCTTC. Its protein product is CASSIRQGEFHSYTF.

The chain employs TRBV29-1 and TRBJ1-4; TRBD1 matches 8 bases. With 3 bases clipped from V and 3 bases from J, the junction kept 0 bases outside the gene matches. Germline V gene sequence: CDR1 SQVTM, CDR2 ANQGSEA. The CDR3 has 13 amino acids. CDR3 nucleotide sequence: TGCAGCGTTGAGACAGGGGCTAATGAAAAACTGTTTTTT. It translates to CSVETGANEKLFF.

This clonotype was observed a few times. The gene calls are TRBV29-1 and TRBJ2-1; no clear D gene. Looked up from germline, CDR1 is SQVTM and CDR2 is ANQGSEA. V was pared by 6 bases and J by 6 bases, with 12 bases between. CDR3 length: 12 residues. The DNA of the CDR3 is TGCAGCGTCACGACCCTGGGCAATGAGCAGTTCTTC. Protein sequence: CSVTTLGNEQFF.

In DNA form, the CDR3 reads TGTGCCATCAGTGACTCCCGAGGTTTTAAGGATGGCTACACCTTC. This encodes CAISDSRGFKDGYTF. This chain uses TRBV10-3 with TRBJ1-2; D not certain. The ends were cut back, 3 bases at V and 6 bases at J, with 17 bases in the middle. Germline CDR1 is ENHRY and CDR2 is SYGVKD. This CDR3 spans 15 amino acids.

This chain connects TRBV6-5 to TRBJ2-5; TRBD2 is a possible D gene (5 bases). The CDR3 contains 15 residues. Germline CDR1 is MNHEY and CDR2 is SVGAGI. The V end was cut by 0 bases, the J end by 5 bases, with 13 bases between. The CDR3, as DNA: TGTGCCAGCAGTTACTCGAGGACGGGGTTGGAGACCCAGTACTTC. Translation gives CASSYSRTGLETQYF.

V usage is TRBV12-3 or TRBV12-4 and J usage is TRBJ2-5; TRBD1 matches at 9 bases. After removal of 3 bases from V and 6 bases from J, the junction contained 5 bases not matched to a gene. This CDR3 is 14 amino acids long. The CDR3 reads CASSFGTGRQTQYF. The DNA of the CDR3 is TGTGCCAGCAGTTTTGGGACAGGGCGGCAGACCCAGTACTTC.

V usage is TRBV20-1 and J usage is TRBJ1-5; 7 bases align to TRBD1. Trimming cost V 1 base and J 4 bases; bases outside gene matches: 4. Germline V gene data show CDR1 as DFQATT and CDR2 as SNEGSKA (reference sequence). The CDR3 runs to 14 residues. The CDR3 here is CSARVPGGNQPQHF. In DNA, the CDR3 is TGCAGTGCTAGAGTACCAGGGGGTAATCAGCCCCAGCATTTT.

This clonotype was picked up a small number of times. J is TRBJ2-3 and V is TRBV11-3, with 7 bases lining up with TRBD2. The germline V gene encodes CDR1 SGHNT and CDR2 YENEEA. This CDR3 has 17 amino acids. The ends lost 6 bases at V and 0 bases at J; junction bases unmatched: 12. The CDR3 loop reads CASRPRGEAGSTDTQYF. The CDR3 DNA is TGTGCCAGCAGACCCCGGGGGGAAGCGGGGAGCACAGATACGCAGTATTTT.

This clonotype occurred a few times. The chain employs TRBV29-1 and TRBJ2-1; D not resolved. Trimming stripped 4 bases from V and 8 bases from J, with 15 bases between. Germline assignment: CDR1 SQVTM and CDR2 ANQGSEA. The CDR3 consists of 13 residues. The CDR3 here is CSVGKGPHYEQFF. The CDR3, as DNA: TGCAGCGTTGGGAAGGGTCCGCATTATGAGCAGTTCTTC.

In this sample, this clonotype turned up a few times. The J gene is TRBJ2-1, the V gene TRBV7-7, with 7 positions matching TRBD2. Trimming removed 3 bases from V and 4 bases from J; junction bases left unmatched: 6. Germline lookup yields CDR1 SSHAT and CDR2 FNYEAQ (reference sequence). The CDR3 has 15 amino acids. The CDR3 bases are TGTGCCAGCAGCTTGAGCGGGGAATATTACAATGAGCAGTTCTTC. Protein product: CASSLSGEYYNEQFF.